Described below is a single T cell receptor (beta chain) sequence and its context. This CDR3 comprises 13 residues. CDR1 GTSNPN and CDR2 SVGIG come from the germline V gene (reference sequence). V lost 3 bases, J lost 6 bases, and 14 bases lay in between. This sample was included in a study of blood T cell repertoires in COVID-19. Repertoires were generated with immunoSEQ multiplex PCR, while TCRdb's copy carries only in-frame clones and drops some. The repertoire includes roughly 150,000 clones, roughly 72% of them detected once, and 3% to 4.5% sits in the top ten. The source of this sequence is a woman of 80 years or more with acute or convalescent COVID-19. Input material: peripheral blood. This sequence joins TRBV30 and TRBJ1-2; D perhaps matches TRBD1 (6 bases). In nucleotides, the CDR3 is TGTGCCTGGAGGCCAGACAGGACTGATGGCTACACCTTC. As protein: CAWRPDRTDGYTF.